This T cell receptor (beta chain) was identified in a study of cytomegalovirus exposure and HLA in healthy donors. Study at large: The study placed approximately 80% of its 398 genotyped donors in the Caucasian-associated ancestry cluster.

Trimming pared 5 bases from V and 2 bases from J, leaving 10 bases between. Germline V gives CDR1 SGHAT, CDR2 FQNNGV. The CDR3 runs 13 residues. As regards this clone: Antigen: not known.

Findings and caveats of the study: Another analysis was done later, and it associated more than 15,000 TCR beta sequences with HLA alleles at 0.05 false discovery rate. Reports credit the classifier with highly specific, highly sensitive diagnosis of cytomegalovirus status. In a later analysis, HLA-C alleles had the fewest associated TCRs, DRB1 alleles the most.

60 Vbeta and 13 Jbeta primers were used in PCR. Repertoires were generated with immunoSEQ multiplex PCR, while TCRdb's copy carries only in-frame clones and drops some. The sample yields roughly 130,000 clones, 80% seen once. The receptor was isolated from a male donor in good health and CMV-seronegative. The rearrangement uses TRBV11-2 and TRBJ2-7; D possibly corresponds to TRBD2 (6 bases). Input material: PBMCs. DNA for the CDR3: TGTGCCAGCAGCCGGACGGGAGCCTACGAGCAGTACTTC. It translates to CASSRTGAYEQYF.